What follows is one T cell receptor beta chain and its context. These data are taken from a study of blood T cell repertoires in COVID-19. Assay: immunoSEQ multiplex PCR; the TCRdb copy retains only in-frame clones and omits some. The table shows under 250,000 clones, with roughly 85% occurring only once. This CDR3 has 14 residues. V lost 3 bases and J lost 2; bases outside the gene matches: 3. Germline lookup yields CDR1 SGHRS and CDR2 YFSETQ. The TCR sequence derives from a woman aged 40 to 49 with active or convalescent COVID-19. The V call is TRBV5-1, the J call TRBJ1-2, with TRBD1 identical over 8 bases. The sample consisted of peripheral blood. The CDR3 nucleotides read TGCGCCAGCAGCTCACAGGGGGGGAACTATGGCTACACCTTC. Translated: CASSSQGGNYGYTF.